A selection of T cell receptor beta chains follows, all from one sample in a study of cytomegalovirus exposure and HLA in healthy donors. TCRdb's copy holds only in-frame clones and misses some; the assay was immunoSEQ multiplex PCR. The data show 150,000 to 200,000 clones, with around 78% seen just once and about 1% held by the top ten. The sample was PBMCs. These receptors all come from a woman aged 35 to 49 in good health and CMV-seronegative. Both conserved end residues are part of each CDR3. The D gene is left open where the match is weak. A clone size is listed for some rows: how often the clone was seen (once, few, many), or a class if it is expanded.

j_call: TRBJ1-1; clone_size: NA; d_call: NA; v_call: TRBV2; cdr3_aa: CASTGQATEAFF; cdr3_nt: TGTGCCAGCACCGGTCAGGCAACTGAAGCTTTCTTT
j_call: TRBJ1-4; clone_size: few; d_call: NA; v_call: TRBV4-1; cdr3_aa: CASSQGQLNEKLFF; cdr3_nt: TGCGCCAGCAGCCAAGGACAGCTAAATGAAAAACTGTTTTTT
j_call: TRBJ1-2; clone_size: NA; d_call: TRBD1; v_call: TRBV28; cdr3_aa: CASSFSGTGGYTF; cdr3_nt: TGTGCCAGCAGTTTCTCAGGGACAGGGGGCTACACCTTC
j_call: TRBJ1-5; clone_size: NA; d_call: TRBD1; v_call: TRBV5-6; cdr3_aa: CASSYGQGSGLQPQHF; cdr3_nt: TGTGCCAGCAGCTACGGACAGGGATCGGGGCTTCAGCCCCAGCATTTT
j_call: TRBJ2-2; clone_size: NA; d_call: TRBD2; v_call: TRBV5-1; cdr3_aa: CASSLGLAGGGELFF; cdr3_nt: TGCGCCAGCAGCTTGGGACTAGCGGGAGGCGGGGAGCTGTTTTTT
j_call: TRBJ2-2; clone_size: NA; d_call: NA; v_call: TRBV29-1; cdr3_aa: CSVLANTGELFF; cdr3_nt: TGCAGCGTACTAGCGAACACCGGGGAGCTGTTTTTT
j_call: TRBJ2-1; clone_size: NA; d_call: TRBD2; v_call: TRBV4-1; cdr3_aa: CASSQDGTSGGRTYNEQFF; cdr3_nt: TGCGCCAGCAGCCAAGATGGTACTAGCGGGGGCCGGACCTACAATGAGCAGTTCTTC
j_call: TRBJ1-4; clone_size: NA; d_call: NA; v_call: TRBV9; cdr3_aa: CASSPLGTWEKLFF; cdr3_nt: TGTGCCAGCAGCCCCCTAGGGACATGGGAAAAACTGTTTTTT
j_call: TRBJ2-5; clone_size: NA; d_call: NA; v_call: TRBV18; cdr3_aa: CASSPRDQETQYF; cdr3_nt: TGTGCCAGCTCACCCAGGGACCAAGAGACCCAGTACTTC
j_call: TRBJ2-2; clone_size: NA; d_call: NA; v_call: TRBV7-3; cdr3_aa: CASSLRGDTGELFF; cdr3_nt: TGTGCCAGCAGCCTACGGGGAGACACCGGGGAGCTGTTTTTT
j_call: TRBJ1-1; clone_size: NA; d_call: NA; v_call: TRBV5-1; cdr3_aa: CASSSTGTHTEAFF; cdr3_nt: TGCGCCAGCAGTTCCACTGGGACACACACTGAAGCTTTCTTT
j_call: TRBJ2-7; clone_size: NA; d_call: NA; v_call: TRBV28; cdr3_aa: CASMVGSSYEQYF; cdr3_nt: TGTGCCAGCATGGTAGGGAGCTCCTACGAGCAGTACTTC
j_call: TRBJ1-2; clone_size: NA; d_call: NA; v_call: TRBV27; cdr3_aa: CASSLDSQHYGYTF; cdr3_nt: TGTGCCAGCAGCTTGGACAGCCAGCACTATGGCTACACCTTC
j_call: TRBJ1-1; clone_size: NA; d_call: NA; v_call: TRBV7-3; cdr3_aa: CASSSTSKTEAFF; cdr3_nt: TGTGCCAGCAGCTCCACTTCGAAGACTGAAGCTTTCTTT
j_call: TRBJ2-5; clone_size: once; d_call: TRBD2; v_call: TRBV27; cdr3_aa: CASRLGTSGYQETQYF; cdr3_nt: TGTGCCAGCAGACTAGGGACTAGCGGCTACCAAGAGACCCAGTACTTC
j_call: TRBJ1-4; clone_size: once; d_call: NA; v_call: TRBV27; cdr3_aa: CASSSHGGKLFF; cdr3_nt: TGTGCCAGCAGTTCCCACGGCGGAAAACTGTTTTTT
j_call: TRBJ2-1; clone_size: NA; d_call: NA; v_call: TRBV19; cdr3_aa: CASSGRGSSYNEQFF; cdr3_nt: TGTGCCAGTAGTGGGCGGGGTAGCTCCTACAATGAGCAGTTCTTC
j_call: TRBJ1-2; clone_size: NA; d_call: NA; v_call: TRBV5-1; cdr3_aa: CASSLGAEGYTF; cdr3_nt: TGCGCCAGCAGCTTGGGAGCCGAGGGCTACACCTTC
j_call: TRBJ1-2; clone_size: NA; d_call: TRBD1; v_call: TRBV30; cdr3_aa: CAWQDRLEGYTF; cdr3_nt: TGTGCCTGGCAGGACAGGCTGGAGGGCTACACCTTC
j_call: TRBJ2-7; clone_size: NA; d_call: TRBD1; v_call: TRBV18; cdr3_aa: CASSPTTGKSREQYF; cdr3_nt: TGTGCCAGCTCACCGACGACAGGGAAGTCGCGGGAGCAGTACTTC
j_call: TRBJ2-3; clone_size: NA; d_call: TRBD2; v_call: TRBV9; cdr3_aa: CASSVGLAGTDTQYF; cdr3_nt: TGTGCCAGCAGCGTAGGTCTAGCGGGAACAGATACGCAGTATTTT
j_call: TRBJ1-1; clone_size: few; d_call: NA; v_call: TRBV29-1; cdr3_aa: CSVEDVAGANTEAFF; cdr3_nt: TGCAGCGTTGAAGATGTCGCAGGGGCGAACACTGAAGCTTTCTTT